The 14 T cell receptor beta chains listed next were all sequenced from one sample in a study of T cell repertoires in ileal Crohn's disease. Assay used: immunoSEQ multiplex PCR; TCRdb lists only in-frame clones, some missing. This sample yields approximately 12,000 clones, of which roughly four fifths are seen a single time; around 4% belongs to the top ten. The sequenced sample consisted of ileal tissue. Every receptor here comes from an adult with Crohn's disease.

CDR3 nucleotide sequence: TGTGCCAGCAGCCCACAGTGGGCCAACGTCCTGACTTTC. It is translated as CASSPQWANVLTF. V usage is TRBV7-2 and J usage is TRBJ2-6, with D unclear. CDR3 size: 13 residues. The germline V and J ends were trimmed by 5 bases and 5 bases, with 7 bases remaining between them. Germline V gene sequence: CDR1 SGHTA, CDR2 FQGNSA. Together with reference TRBV7-2 and TRBJ2-6, the CDR3 gives the full variable domain: GAGVSQSPSNKVTEKGKDVELRCDPISGHTALYWYRQSLGQGLEFLIYFQGNSAPDKSGLPSDRFSAERTGGSVSTLTIQRTQQEDSAVYLCASSPQWANVLTFGAGSRLTVL.

V usage is TRBV6-5 and J usage is TRBJ2-7; the match to TRBD2 covers 8 bases. CDR1 and CDR2 from the germline V gene are MNHEY and SVGAGI. With V trimmed by 7 bases and J by 4 bases, 9 bases remained unmatched. This CDR3 is 14 amino acids long. CDR3 DNA: TGTGCCAGCACCCCGGGACTAGGGACGTACGAGCAGTACTTC. Its translation is CASTPGLGTYEQYF.

V usage is TRBV19 and J usage is TRBJ2-3; possibly TRBD1 for D (6 bases). The CDR3 is made up of 16 amino acids. Germline V gives CDR1 LNHDA, CDR2 SQIVND (reference sequence). With 3 bases removed from V and 5 bases from J, the gap between germline ends came to 18 bases. The CDR3 reads CASSIRNRVGGDTQYF. The DNA for the CDR3 is TGTGCCAGTAGTATCAGGAACAGGGTAGGGGGAGATACGCAGTATTTT.

The genes are TRBV7-9 and TRBJ2-1; D is unclear. The germline V and J ends were trimmed by 10 bases and 0 bases, with 13 bases remaining between them. The V gene's germline CDR1 is SEHNR and CDR2 FQNEAQ (reference sequence). This CDR3 region has 14 residues. Here the CDR3 DNA reads TGTGCCACCCATCCTTCCAGCTCCTACAATGAGCAGTTCTTC. This translates into CATHPSSSYNEQFF.

This sequence joins TRBV28 and TRBJ2-7, with 9 bases aligning to TRBD1. V gave up 6 bases and J gave up 7 bases; unmatched junction bases: 13. Per the germline V gene, CDR1 is MDHEN and CDR2 is SYDVKM. The CDR3 runs to 15 residues. The chain's CDR3 is CASSLGGQGNEEQYF. As DNA, the CDR3 is TGTGCCAGCAGCTTAGGGGGACAGGGAAACGAAGAGCAGTACTTC.

As concerns this clone: One end of the junction varies from germline; a read error may be responsible. The chain combines TRBV29-1 with TRBJ1-1, with TRBD1 matching 8 bases. The germline gives CDR1 SQVTM, CDR2 ANQGSEA. The CDR3 is 16 amino acids. In DNA form, the CDR3 reads TGCAGCGCCAGCGACAGGGGATGGTACCGGAACGCTGAAGCTTTCTTT. This sequence encodes CSASDRGWYRNAEAFF. Full variable domain (rest looked up from reference TRBV29-1 and TRBJ1-1): SAVISQKPSRDICQRGTSLTIQCQVDSQVTMMFWYRQQPGQSLTLIATANQGSEATYESGFVIDKFPISRPNLTFSTLTVSNMSPEDSSIYLCSASDRGWYRNAEAFFGQGTRLTVV.

This chain joins TRBV7-4 and TRBJ2-1; a weak D match, TRBD1 (6 bases). Trimming pared 3 bases from V and 3 bases from J, leaving 12 bases between. CDR3 length equals 15 residues. Germline loops: CDR1 SGHVT, CDR2 SQSDAQ. CDR3 loop: CASSFGTLYYNEQFF. CDR3 sequence (DNA): TGTGCCAGCAGCTTTGGGACACTTTACTACAATGAGCAGTTCTTC. Full variable domain (missing parts from reference TRBV7-4 and TRBJ2-1): GAGVSQSPRYKVAKRGRDVALRCDSISGHVTLYWYRQTLGQGSEVLTYSQSDAQRDKSGRPSGRFSAERPERSVSTLKIQRTEQGDSAVYLCASSFGTLYYNEQFFGPGTRLTVL.

The chain is built from TRBV9 and TRBJ1-6; TRBD1 matches 9 bases. Germline CDR1 is SGDLS and CDR2 is YYNGEE. This CDR3 is built from 15 residues. After removal of 0 bases from V and 10 bases from J, the junction contained 5 bases not matched to a gene. As DNA, the CDR3 is TGTGCCAGCAGCGTAGCCACAGGGGGCGAGTCACCCCTCCACTTT. Protein product: CASSVATGGESPLHF. The whole variable domain, filled in from reference TRBV9 and TRBJ1-6, reads DSGVTQTPKHLITATGQRVTLRCSPRSGDLSVYWYQQSLDQGLQFLIQYYNGEERAKGNILERFSAQQFPDLHSELNLSSLELGDSALYFCASSVATGGESPLHFGNGTRLTVT.

This sequence joins TRBV25-1 and TRBJ2-5, with no clear D. The end of the DNA aligns better with TRBJ2-7, so the J call may be wrong. Germline V gene sequence: CDR1 MGHDK, CDR2 SYGVNS. This CDR3 contains 11 residues. This CDR3 is CASSELGEQYF. DNA of the CDR3: TGTGCCAGCAGTGAATTGGGCGAGCAGTACTTC.

This clone appeared a few times. The chain uses TRBV19 and TRBJ2-1; 11 bases are a match to TRBD1. The V gene's germline CDR1 is LNHDA and CDR2 SQIVND (reference sequence). The trim removed 4 bases at V and 0 bases at J, leaving 11 bases unmatched. This CDR3 contains 19 residues. CDR3 residues: CASSTRGVGTGGSYNEQFF. As DNA, the CDR3 is TGTGCCAGTAGTACCCGGGGGGTTGGGACAGGGGGCTCCTACAATGAGCAGTTCTTC.

The chain carries TRBV25-1 and TRBJ1-4; 7 nucleotides align to TRBD1. Losses at the gene ends were 2 bases for V and 10 bases for J; bases not matched to a gene: 7. The V gene's germline CDR1 is MGHDK and CDR2 SYGVNS. The CDR3 runs to 14 residues. The CDR3 bases are TGTGCCAGCAGTGAACCGACAGGGTCGGCAAAACTGTTTTTT. Translation gives CASSEPTGSAKLFF.

In this sample, this clone turned up a few times. This chain links TRBV7-2 with TRBJ1-3, with D possibly TRBD1 on 5 matching bases. Germline CDR1 is SGHTA and CDR2 is FQGNSA. The CDR3 runs 15 residues. The V end was cut by 5 bases, the J end by 4 bases, with 15 bases between. In DNA, the CDR3 is TGTGCCAGCAGCCAAGGGATCGGGGGAGGAAACACCATATATTTT. Translated: CASSQGIGGGNTIYF.

A few counts support this clone. The chain uses TRBV6-5 and TRBJ1-4; 8 bases line up with TRBD1. The germline gives CDR1 MNHEY, CDR2 SVGAGI. There are 14 residues in the CDR3. V was pared by 2 bases and J by 7 bases, with 3 bases of the junction left unmatched. The CDR3: CASSYDGQGEKLFF. CDR3 DNA sequence: TGTGCCAGCAGTTACGACGGACAGGGTGAAAAACTGTTTTTT.

CDR3 in DNA: TGCGCCAGCAGCCCCGGACAGGGCCAAGCTAACTATGGCTACACCTTC. Amino acids: CASSPGQGQANYGYTF. The genes are TRBV5-1 and TRBJ1-2, with 8 nucleotides matching TRBD1. The V gene's germline CDR1 is SGHRS and CDR2 YFSETQ. CDR3 length equals 16 residues. The V and J ends lost 4 bases and 0 bases, in that order; junction bases with no gene match: 8. Looking up the rest from reference TRBV5-1 and TRBJ1-2 gives the full variable domain: KAGVTQTPRYLIKTRGQQVTLSCSPISGHRSVSWYQQTPGQGLQFLFEYFSETQRNKGNFPGRFSGRQFSNSRSEMNVSTLELGDSALYLCASSPGQGQANYGYTFGSGTRLTVV.